This T cell receptor beta chain emerged from a study of control samples from healthy donors and cancer patients. The assay was immunoSEQ multiplex PCR, and TCRdb's table has in-frame clones only and misses some. The repertoire holds about 170,000 clones, with around 90% as singletons. Germline CDR1 reads LNHNV; CDR2 reads YYDKDF (reference sequence). V lost 2 bases and J lost 1, with 10 bases in between. The CDR3 has 15 amino acids. The sample holds a few counts of this clone. This chain connects TRBV15 to TRBJ2-3; TRBD2 might be the D (6 bases). The specimen was blood. The source of this sequence is a man aged 30 to 39 in good health. The CDR3 region is CATSRFSGGTDTQYF. The CDR3 DNA sequence: TGTGCCACCAGCAGATTTTCGGGGGGCACAGATACGCAGTATTTT.